This TCR beta chain appears in the sequencing data of a study of T cell changes during pregnancy in multiple sclerosis. The V gene's germline CDR1 is LGHNA and CDR2 YSLEER. V shed 4 bases, J shed 5 bases, and the junction held 9 bases outside the gene matches. The CDR3 length is 15 residues. Method: immunoSEQ multiplex PCR; TCRdb's copy keeps in-frame clones and lacks some. The sample consists of 42,000 or so clones, roughly 91% of them appearing once. The V call is TRBV4-3, the J call TRBJ2-5, with TRBD1 identical over 8 bases. The receptor was derived from a female donor with multiple sclerosis, enrolled in a pregnancy study. This material consisted of CD8+ T cells from peripheral blood mononuclear cells, taken in the first trimester of pregnancy. CDR3 in amino acids: CASSRLTGVRETQYF. CDR3 sequence (DNA): TGCGCCAGCAGCCGATTGACAGGGGTGCGGGAGACCCAGTACTTC.